The 27 T cell receptor beta chains below all came from one sample that was sequenced in a study of shared clonotypes between healthy human individuals. Repertoires were generated with immunoSEQ multiplex PCR, while TCRdb's copy carries only in-frame clones and drops some. Among approximately 720,000 clones listed, roughly 94% were seen once. Naivety among CD8 cells was defined by CD45RO negativity and positive CCR7 selection, thereby excluding terminally differentiated effector memory CD45RA+ cells. Sequenced: naive CD8+ T cells sorted from blood. These TCRs come from a man aged 25-45 years in good health.

Details on this clone: Other DNA variants within this sample encode the same CDR3. The gene calls are TRBV5-6 and TRBJ2-7, with 10 bases that match TRBD1. J lost 4 bases, V lost 0 bases, and 1 base had no gene match. CDR3 length equals 14 residues. From germline, CDR1 is SGHDT and CDR2 YYEEEE. CDR3 loop: CASSLGQGAYEQYF. The CDR3 DNA reads TGTGCCAGCAGCTTGGGACAGGGGGCTTACGAGCAGTACTTC.

The J gene is TRBJ2-1, the V gene TRBV7-8, with D uncertain. The CDR3 sequence is 15 residues long. Germline V gives CDR1 SGHVS, CDR2 FQNEAQ. Trimming removed 3 bases from V and 5 bases from J, with 14 bases in between. The CDR3 DNA is TGTGCCAGCAGCTTGTACAGAGATTGGGACAATGAGCAGTTCTTC. Amino acids: CASSLYRDWDNEQFF.

The chain uses TRBV27 and TRBJ1-2; D not certain. This CDR3 has 14 residues. Germline V lookup: CDR1 MNHEY, CDR2 SMNVEV (reference sequence). V lost 5 bases and J 0 bases, leaving 10 bases between the germline ends. CDR3 in DNA: TGTGCCAGCAGTCTGACGGATGCTAACTATGGCTACACCTTC. Amino acid sequence: CASSLTDANYGYTF.

The gene calls are TRBV7-9 and TRBJ2-1; 10 nucleotides line up with TRBD1. The V segment lost 5 bases and the J segment 7 bases; nucleotides outside the gene matches: 5. Germline V gene sequence: CDR1 SEHNR, CDR2 FQNEAQ (reference sequence). CDR3 length: 14 amino acids. The CDR3 sequence is CASSPRQGANEQFF. The CDR3 DNA reads TGTGCCAGCAGCCCCCGACAGGGGGCGAATGAGCAGTTCTTC.

Many counts were recorded for this clone. CDR3: CASSLRTSGYNEQFF. The DNA for the CDR3 is TGTGCCAGCAGCTTAAGGACTAGCGGATACAATGAGCAGTTCTTC. The V and J genes are TRBV11-2 and TRBJ2-1; 10 bases fit TRBD2. In germline, CDR1 is SGHAT, CDR2 FQNNGV. This CDR3 has 15 residues. The ends lost 2 bases at V and 4 bases at J; junction bases unmatched: 2.

The chain recombines TRBV5-1 with TRBJ2-7, with TRBD1 matching 8 bases. Germline V gives CDR1 SGHRS, CDR2 YFSETQ. V gave up 0 bases and J gave up 4 bases; unmatched junction bases: 3. CDR3 size: 14 residues. The DNA for the CDR3 is TGCGCCAGCAGCTTGGTCAGGGGGCAGTACGAGCAGTACTTC. Translation: CASSLVRGQYEQYF. Variable domain in full (rest from reference TRBV5-1 and TRBJ2-7): KAGVTQTPRYLIKTRGQQVTLSCSPISGHRSVSWYQQTPGQGLQFLFEYFSETQRNKGNFPGRFSGRQFSNSRSEMNVSTLELGDSALYLCASSLVRGQYEQYFGPGTRLTVT.

This clone was counted between two and nine times. The CDR3 DNA sequence: TGTGCCAGCAGTTCCGGGAGCGAAACGCAGTATTTT. Translating it yields CASSSGSETQYF. The chain combines TRBV28 with TRBJ2-3, with D possibly matching TRBD2 (6 bases). CDR1 and CDR2 from the germline V gene are MDHEN and SYDVKM. CDR3 length: 12 residues. The V end lost 4 bases, the J end lost 9 bases, and 11 bases lay between the germline ends. The full variable domain, with the rest looked up from reference TRBV28 and TRBJ2-3, is DVKVTQSSRYLVKRTGEKVFLECVQDMDHENMFWYRQDPGLGLRLIYFSYDVKMKEKGDIPEGYSVSREKKERFSLILESASTNQTSMYLCASSSGSETQYFGPGTRLTVL.

In regard to this clone: At the DNA level, this CDR3 is encoded by other sequences in the same sample as well. The chain carries TRBV27 and TRBJ2-7; maybe TRBD1 (5 bases). V was trimmed by 5 bases and J by 3 bases, leaving 8 bases between them. The CDR3 length is 12 residues. Germline assignment: CDR1 MNHEY and CDR2 SMNVEV (reference sequence). The CDR3: CASSPTGYEQYF. The CDR3 nucleotides read TGTGCCAGCAGTCCTACAGGCTACGAGCAGTACTTC.

This rearrangement joins TRBV10-1 to TRBJ1-3; D gene uncertain. The CDR3 loop spans 12 amino acids. CDR1 and CDR2 (germline): WNHNN, SYGVQD (reference sequence). Trimming left V 10 bases short and J 0 bases short, with 7 bases between. Here the CDR3 reads CATRGSGNTIYF. The CDR3 DNA reads TGCGCCACCCGAGGCTCTGGAAACACCATATATTTT.

V gene TRBV28 combines with J gene TRBJ2-2; 7 nucleotides align to TRBD2. CDR1 and CDR2 (germline): MDHEN, SYDVKM. The CDR3 is made up of 15 amino acids. Trimming at V came to 3 bases and at J to 1 base, leaving 2 bases not matched to a gene. CDR3 sequence reads: CASSFGGGNTGELFF. The CDR3 bases are TGTGCCAGCAGTTTTGGCGGGGGGAACACCGGGGAGCTGTTTTTT.

The V gene is TRBV9, the J gene TRBJ2-7, with 8 bases aligning to TRBD2. The CDR3 spans 15 residues. V lost 4 bases to trimming and J lost 5 bases; unmatched junction nucleotides: 11. CDR1 SGDLS and CDR2 YYNGEE come from the germline V gene. The CDR3 sequence is CASSSSGRSFDEQYF. CDR3 in DNA: TGTGCCAGCAGCTCCAGCGGGAGAAGCTTTGACGAGCAGTACTTC. Variable domain in full (rest from reference TRBV9 and TRBJ2-7): DSGVTQTPKHLITATGQRVTLRCSPRSGDLSVYWYQQSLDQGLQFLIQYYNGEERAKGNILERFSAQQFPDLHSELNLSSLELGDSALYFCASSSSGRSFDEQYFGPGTRLTVT.

The count of this clone is one. V and J are TRBV6-1 and TRBJ2-5; 9 bases fit TRBD1. V shed 2 bases, J shed 5 bases, and the junction held 9 bases outside the gene matches. The CDR3 extends over 16 amino acids. CDR1 is MNHNS, CDR2 SASEGT, per germline. DNA of the CDR3: TGTGCCAGCAGTGAAAACAGGGGGCGCGGACTGGAGACCCAGTACTTC. It codes for CASSENRGRGLETQYF.

This clone appeared once. V is TRBV5-8 and J is TRBJ2-6; TRBD2 might be the D (5 bases). V was clipped by 2 bases and J by 2 bases, with 8 bases between them. Germline V CDR1 and CDR2: SGHTS, YDEGEE. The CDR3 is made up of 15 amino acids. The CDR3 is CASSLLGAGANVLTF. For the CDR3, the DNA is TGTGCCAGCAGCTTACTCGGGGCTGGGGCCAACGTCCTGACTTTC. Combining the CDR3 with reference TRBV5-8 and TRBJ2-6 gives the whole variable domain EAGVTQSPTHLIKTRGQQATLRCSPISGHTSVYWYQQALGLGLQFLLWYDEGEERNRGNFPPRFSGRQFPNYSSELNVNALELEDSALYLCASSLLGAGANVLTFGAGSRLTVL.

The rearrangement joins TRBV5-1 to TRBJ1-4, with D possibly matching TRBD1 (5 bases). Trimming pared 4 bases from V and 3 bases from J, leaving 10 bases between. CDR3 length: 14 amino acids. The germline CDR1 and CDR2 sequences are SGHRS and YFSETQ. The CDR3 region has the DNA TGCGCCAGCAGCCTACTGGGGCCTAATGAAAAACTGTTTTTT. It specifies CASSLLGPNEKLFF.

This chain connects TRBV4-1 to TRBJ2-7; D is ambiguous. This CDR3 is built from 11 residues. CDR1 is MGHRA, CDR2 YSYEKL, per germline. V shed 0 bases and J shed 5 bases, with 2 bases lying between them. The CDR3, as DNA: TGCGCCAGCAGCCAAGATGACGAGCAGTACTTC. The encoded protein is CASSQDDEQYF.

V usage is TRBV6-4 and J usage is TRBJ2-1; D uncertain. Germline V gives CDR1 MRHNA, CDR2 SNTAGT. With 6 bases removed from V and 7 bases from J, the gap between germline ends came to 7 bases. The CDR3 consists of 11 residues. The CDR3 spells CASSVRNEQFF. CDR3 sequence (DNA): TGTGCCAGCAGCGTGAGGAATGAGCAGTTCTTC.

The V call is TRBV7-9, the J call TRBJ1-4; D perhaps matches TRBD1 (5 bases). This CDR3 contains 13 residues. V lost 11 bases to trimming and J lost 4 bases, with 14 bases between them. Germline V CDR1 and CDR2: SEHNR, FQNEAQ (reference sequence). The CDR3 DNA sequence: TGTGCCCTCCCGGAGACAGATAATGAAAAACTGTTTTTT. Residues: CALPETDNEKLFF.

The CDR3 reads CASSKEAEQYF. The CDR3 DNA reads as TGTGCCAGCAGCAAAGAGGCCGAGCAGTACTTC. This chain joins TRBV21-1 and TRBJ2-7. TRBV21-1 is labeled a pseudogene. The CDR3 is made up of 11 amino acids.

This rearrangement joins TRBV5-5 to TRBJ1-4; possibly TRBD1 for D (5 bases). In germline, CDR1 is SGHKS, CDR2 YYEKEE (reference sequence). Trimming pared 3 bases from V and 0 bases from J, leaving 18 bases between. The CDR3 contains 18 residues. The CDR3 sequence is CASSSQTLGPATNEKLFF. In nucleotides, the CDR3 is TGTGCCAGCAGCTCCCAAACATTGGGACCCGCAACTAATGAAAAACTGTTTTTT.

On this clone: This specimen includes other DNA sequences encoding the same CDR3. V and J are TRBV2 and TRBJ2-7, with D tentatively TRBD2 (5 bases). Germline V gives CDR1 SNHLY, CDR2 FYNNEI. The germline V and J ends were trimmed by 4 bases and 4 bases, with 11 bases remaining between them. The CDR3 runs 13 residues. The CDR3 nucleotides read TGTGCCAGCAGTGTTGGCAGGACTTACGAGCAGTACTTC. Its translation: CASSVGRTYEQYF.

This clone has a single count. This chain uses TRBV15 with TRBJ1-5; no definite D call. The germline V gene has CDR1 LNHNV and CDR2 YYDKDF (reference sequence). Deletions cut 0 bases from V and 0 bases from J, with 6 bases between. CDR3 length equals 15 residues. CDR3 residues: CATSRDRASNQPQHF. CDR3 nucleotides: TGTGCCACCAGCAGAGATCGGGCTAGCAATCAGCCCCAGCATTTT.

The chain has TRBV4-2 and TRBJ2-7; D tentatively reads TRBD1 or TRBD2 (6 bases each). With 1 base removed from V and 2 bases from J, the gap between germline ends came to 12 bases. CDR3 length: 15 residues. CDR1 is LGHNA, CDR2 YNFKEQ, per germline. Written as DNA, the CDR3 is TGTGCCAGCAGCCAAGGACTAGGACAGACCTACGAGCAGTACTTC. The encoded protein is CASSQGLGQTYEQYF.

V gene TRBV2 combines with J gene TRBJ2-7; 9 positions match TRBD1. The CDR3 extends over 14 amino acids. Germline CDR1 is SNHLY and CDR2 is FYNNEI. J lost 2 bases, V lost 6 bases, and 5 bases had no gene match. CDR3 DNA: TGTGCCAGCAGAGAGGGACAGGGACCCTACGAGCAGTACTTC. Amino acid sequence: CASREGQGPYEQYF.

The chain recombines TRBV27 with TRBJ2-1; no definite D call. Trimming took 0 bases from V and 2 from J, leaving 5 bases between them. This CDR3 region has 14 residues. The germline V gene encodes CDR1 MNHEY and CDR2 SMNVEV (reference sequence). DNA of the CDR3: TGTGCCAGCAGTTTATCGAACCCCTACAATGAGCAGTTCTTC. As protein: CASSLSNPYNEQFF.

The V gene is TRBV13, the J gene TRBJ2-7; possibly TRBD1 or TRBD2 for D (5 bases each). The CDR3 runs to 13 residues. Trimming took off 1 base at V and 6 bases at J, with 10 bases between the two ends. Per the germline V gene, CDR1 is PRHDT and CDR2 is FYEKMQ (reference sequence). The CDR3 nucleotides read TGTGCCAGCAGCTTAGTAGGGGCGGGCGAGCAGTACTTC. Its translation: CASSLVGAGEQYF.

This clone was observed once. The J gene is TRBJ2-7, the V gene TRBV6-5, with 9 bases fitting TRBD2. Germline V gene data show CDR1 as MNHEY and CDR2 as SVGAGI. The junction had 8 bases not matched to a gene; V was cut back by 7 bases and J by 4 bases. This CDR3 region has 14 residues. The CDR3 protein is CASKSGRTSYEQYF. The CDR3 bases are TGTGCCAGCAAAAGCGGGAGGACCTCTTACGAGCAGTACTTC.

V and J are TRBV29-1 and TRBJ2-7; 14 nucleotides align to TRBD2. J gave up 6 bases and V 4 bases, and 8 bases lay outside the gene matches. Germline V gene lookup returns CDR1 SQVTM and CDR2 ANQGSEA. The CDR3 runs to 15 residues. The CDR3 loop is CSVGGTSGSWVEQYF. As DNA, the CDR3 is TGCAGCGTTGGGGGGACTAGCGGGAGCTGGGTCGAGCAGTACTTC.